This T cell receptor beta chain is from a study of T cell responses to AZD1222 COVID-19 vaccine. Study-level results: Repertoires were collected only later (after the peak T cell response had occurred). Unmutated variant regions are reportedly the target of nearly half of TCRs that are spike-specific. The study found vaccine-associated CD4 TCRs spanning spike, dominant at 160-218 and 743-854.

Comment on this clone: No antigen is known for it.

Generated by immunoSEQ multiplex PCR, the TCRdb table keeps only in-frame clones and is missing some. The repertoire holds 150,000 to 200,000 clones, with approximately 90% as singletons. The CDR3 is 12 residues long. Germline V CDR1 and CDR2: SEHNR, FQNEAQ (reference sequence). The V and J ends lost 4 bases and 7 bases respectively, with 8 bases between them. The sample was peripheral blood, taken 28 days after the second AZD1222 dose. This sequence originates from an adult who received the AZD1222 COVID-19 vaccine. The chain recombines TRBV7-9 with TRBJ2-1, with D unclear. In DNA form, the CDR3 reads TGTGCCAGCAGCTCTCTAGGGAATGAGCAGTTCTTC. Residues: CASSSLGNEQFF.